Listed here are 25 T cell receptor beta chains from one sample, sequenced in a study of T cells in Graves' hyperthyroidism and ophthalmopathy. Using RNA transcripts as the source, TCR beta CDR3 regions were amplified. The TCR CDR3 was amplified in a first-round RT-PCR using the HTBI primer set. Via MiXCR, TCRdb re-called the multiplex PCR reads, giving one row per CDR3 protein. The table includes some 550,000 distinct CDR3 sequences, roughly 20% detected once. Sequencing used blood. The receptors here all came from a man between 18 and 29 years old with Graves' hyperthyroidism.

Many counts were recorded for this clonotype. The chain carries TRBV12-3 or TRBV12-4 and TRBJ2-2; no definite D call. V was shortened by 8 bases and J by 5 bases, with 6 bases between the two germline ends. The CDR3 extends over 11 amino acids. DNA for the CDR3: TGTGCCAGCGCAGAGACCGGGGAGCTGTTTTTT. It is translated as CASAETGELFF.

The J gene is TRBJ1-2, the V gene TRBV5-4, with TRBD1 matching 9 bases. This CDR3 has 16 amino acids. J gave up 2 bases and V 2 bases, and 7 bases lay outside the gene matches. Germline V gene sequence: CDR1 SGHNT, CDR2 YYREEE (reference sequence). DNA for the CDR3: TGTGCCAGCAGCTTTTTACCGGGACAGGGCAACTATGGCTACACCTTC. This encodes CASSFLPGQGNYGYTF.

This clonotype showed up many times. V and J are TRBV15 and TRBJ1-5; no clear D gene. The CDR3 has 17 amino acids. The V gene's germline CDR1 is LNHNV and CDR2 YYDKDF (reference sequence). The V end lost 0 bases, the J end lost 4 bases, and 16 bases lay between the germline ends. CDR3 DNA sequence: TGTGCCACCAGCAGAGATCAGGCAGAGCGCCCGAATCAGCCCCAGCATTTT. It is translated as CATSRDQAERPNQPQHF.

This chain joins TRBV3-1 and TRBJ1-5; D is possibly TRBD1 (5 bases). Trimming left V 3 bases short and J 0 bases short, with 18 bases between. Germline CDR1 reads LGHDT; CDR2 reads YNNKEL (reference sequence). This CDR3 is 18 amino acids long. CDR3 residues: CASSHLRDGGISNQPQHF. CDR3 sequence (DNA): TGTGCCAGCAGCCACCTCCGGGACGGAGGAATTAGCAATCAGCCCCAGCATTTT.

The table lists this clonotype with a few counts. CDR3 sequence: CASSSTGSGHQPQHF. The CDR3 nucleotides read TGTGCCAGCAGTAGCACAGGGTCAGGGCATCAGCCCCAGCATTTT. This rearrangement joins TRBV28 to TRBJ1-5; possibly TRBD1 for D (6 bases). From germline, CDR1 is MDHEN and CDR2 SYDVKM. The CDR3 sequence is 15 residues long. Trimming took off 5 bases at V and 5 bases at J, with 16 bases between the two ends.

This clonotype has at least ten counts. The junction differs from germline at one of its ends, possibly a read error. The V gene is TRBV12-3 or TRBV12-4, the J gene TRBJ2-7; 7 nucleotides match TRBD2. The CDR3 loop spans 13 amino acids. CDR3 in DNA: TGTGTCAGCAGTCAGCACGGGAGGTACGAGCAGTACTTC. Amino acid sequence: CVSSQHGRYEQYF.

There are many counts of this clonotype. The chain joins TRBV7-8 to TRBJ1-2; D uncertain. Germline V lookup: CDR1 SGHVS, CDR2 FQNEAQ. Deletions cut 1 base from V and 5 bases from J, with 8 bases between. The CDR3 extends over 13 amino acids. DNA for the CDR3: TGTGCCAGCAGCTTAGTACCGCTTTATGGCTACACCTTC. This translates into CASSLVPLYGYTF.

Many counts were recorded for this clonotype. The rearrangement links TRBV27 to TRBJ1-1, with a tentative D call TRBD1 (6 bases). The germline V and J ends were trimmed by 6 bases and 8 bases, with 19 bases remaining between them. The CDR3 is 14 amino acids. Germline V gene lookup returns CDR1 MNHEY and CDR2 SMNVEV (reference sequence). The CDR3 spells CASSGEGHAEEAFF. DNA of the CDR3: TGTGCCAGCAGCGGGGAGGGACATGCGGAGGAAGCTTTCTTT.

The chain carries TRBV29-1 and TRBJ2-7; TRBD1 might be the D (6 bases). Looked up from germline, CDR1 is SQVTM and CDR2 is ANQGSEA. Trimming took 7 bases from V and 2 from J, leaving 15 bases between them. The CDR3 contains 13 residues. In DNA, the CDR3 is TGCAGCGCCGGTGGGGGCTACCCCTACGAGCAGTACTTC. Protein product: CSAGGGYPYEQYF.

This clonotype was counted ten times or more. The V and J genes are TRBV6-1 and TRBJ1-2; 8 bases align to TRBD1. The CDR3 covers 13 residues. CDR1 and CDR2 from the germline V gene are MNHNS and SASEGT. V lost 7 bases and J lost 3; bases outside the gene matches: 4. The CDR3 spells CASNGQGDYGYTF. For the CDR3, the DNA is TGTGCCAGCAATGGACAGGGCGACTATGGCTACACCTTC.

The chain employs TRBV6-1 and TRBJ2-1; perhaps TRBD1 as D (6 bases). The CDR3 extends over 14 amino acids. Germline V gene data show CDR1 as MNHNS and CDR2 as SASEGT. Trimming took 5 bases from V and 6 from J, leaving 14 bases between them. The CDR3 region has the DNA TGTGCCAGCAGTACGACAGGTATCCCCAATGAGCAGTTCTTC. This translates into CASSTTGIPNEQFF.

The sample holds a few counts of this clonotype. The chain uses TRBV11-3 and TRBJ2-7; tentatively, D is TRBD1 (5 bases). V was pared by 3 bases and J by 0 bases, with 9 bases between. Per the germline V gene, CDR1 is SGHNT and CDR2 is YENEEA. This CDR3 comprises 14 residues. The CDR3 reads CASSFKTVSYEQYF. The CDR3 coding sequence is TGTGCCAGCAGCTTCAAGACAGTCTCCTACGAGCAGTACTTC.

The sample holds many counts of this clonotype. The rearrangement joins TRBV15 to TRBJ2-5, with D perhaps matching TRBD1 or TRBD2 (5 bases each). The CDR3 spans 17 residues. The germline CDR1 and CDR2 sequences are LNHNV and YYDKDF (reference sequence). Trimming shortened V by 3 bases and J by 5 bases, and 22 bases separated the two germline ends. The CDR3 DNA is TGTGCCACCAGCAGTGCCGAGGGACCCGGAGGACGGGAGACCCAGTACTTC. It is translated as CATSSAEGPGGRETQYF. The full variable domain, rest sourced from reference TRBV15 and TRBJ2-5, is DAMVIQNPRYQVTQFGKPVTLSCSQTLNHNVMYWYQQKSSQAPKLLFHYYDKDFNNEADTPDNFQSRRPNTSFCFLDIRSPGLGDTAMYLCATSSAEGPGGRETQYFGPGTRLLVL.

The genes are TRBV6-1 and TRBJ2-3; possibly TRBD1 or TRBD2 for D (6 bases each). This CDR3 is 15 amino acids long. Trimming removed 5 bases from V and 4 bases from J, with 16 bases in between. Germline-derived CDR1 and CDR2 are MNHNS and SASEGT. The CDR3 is CASSPRGLGADTQYF. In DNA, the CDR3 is TGTGCCAGCAGTCCTCGGGGGCTAGGCGCAGATACGCAGTATTTT.

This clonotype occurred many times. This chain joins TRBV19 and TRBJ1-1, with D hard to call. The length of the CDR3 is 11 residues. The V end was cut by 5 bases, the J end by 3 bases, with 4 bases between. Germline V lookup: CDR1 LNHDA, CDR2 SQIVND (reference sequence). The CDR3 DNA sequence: TGTGCCAGTAGTTATCACACTGAAGCTTTCTTT. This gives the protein CASSYHTEAFF.

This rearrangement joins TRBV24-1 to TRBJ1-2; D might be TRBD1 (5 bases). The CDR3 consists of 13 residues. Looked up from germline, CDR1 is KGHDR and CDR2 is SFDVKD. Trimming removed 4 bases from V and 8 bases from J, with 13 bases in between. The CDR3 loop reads CATSDSPGFGYTF. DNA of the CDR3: TGTGCCACCAGTGACAGTCCAGGGTTCGGCTACACCTTC.

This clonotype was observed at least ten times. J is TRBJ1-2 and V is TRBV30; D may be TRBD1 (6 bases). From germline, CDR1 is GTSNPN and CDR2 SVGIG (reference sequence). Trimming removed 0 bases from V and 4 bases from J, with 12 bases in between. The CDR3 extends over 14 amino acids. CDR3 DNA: TGTGCCTGGAGTGTACACAGGGCTACCTATGGCTACACCTTC. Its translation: CAWSVHRATYGYTF.

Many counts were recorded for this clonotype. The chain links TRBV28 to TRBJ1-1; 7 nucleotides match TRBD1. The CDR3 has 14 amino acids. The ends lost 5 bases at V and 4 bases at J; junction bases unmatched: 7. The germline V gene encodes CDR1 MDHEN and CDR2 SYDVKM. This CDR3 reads CASSPKNRGTEAFF. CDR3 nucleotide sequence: TGTGCCAGCAGTCCGAAAAACAGGGGCACTGAAGCTTTCTTT.

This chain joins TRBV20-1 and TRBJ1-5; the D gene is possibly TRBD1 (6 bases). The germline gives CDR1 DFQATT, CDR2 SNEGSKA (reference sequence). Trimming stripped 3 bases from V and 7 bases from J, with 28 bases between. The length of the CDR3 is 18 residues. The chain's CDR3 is CSARGGGAPRIDRQPQHF. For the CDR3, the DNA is TGCAGTGCTAGGGGGGGGGGGGCTCCGCGTATCGACAGGCAGCCCCAGCATTTT.

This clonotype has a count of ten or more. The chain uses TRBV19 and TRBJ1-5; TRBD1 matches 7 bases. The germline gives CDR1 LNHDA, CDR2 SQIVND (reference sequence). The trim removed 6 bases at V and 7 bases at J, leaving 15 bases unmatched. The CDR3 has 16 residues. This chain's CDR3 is CASSRGSWALEQPQHF. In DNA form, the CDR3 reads TGTGCCAGTAGCAGGGGGTCATGGGCACTTGAACAGCCCCAGCATTTT.

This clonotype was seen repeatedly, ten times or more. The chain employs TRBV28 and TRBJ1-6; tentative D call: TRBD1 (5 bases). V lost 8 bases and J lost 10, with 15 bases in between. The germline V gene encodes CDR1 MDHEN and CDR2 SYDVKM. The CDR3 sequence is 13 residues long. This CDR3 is CASQGGKGSPLHF. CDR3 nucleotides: TGTGCCAGCCAGGGAGGCAAAGGGTCACCCCTCCACTTT.

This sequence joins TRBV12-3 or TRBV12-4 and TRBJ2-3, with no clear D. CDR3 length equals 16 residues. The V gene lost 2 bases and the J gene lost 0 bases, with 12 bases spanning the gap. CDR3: CASSLYSPISTDTQYF. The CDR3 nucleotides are TGTGCCAGCAGTTTATATTCCCCGATCAGCACAGATACGCAGTATTTT.

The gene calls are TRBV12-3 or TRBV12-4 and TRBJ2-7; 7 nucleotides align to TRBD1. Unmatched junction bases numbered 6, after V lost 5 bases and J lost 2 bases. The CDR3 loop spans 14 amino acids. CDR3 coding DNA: TGTGCCAGCAGTACACCGGGACAGACCTACGAGCAGTACTTC. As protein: CASSTPGQTYEQYF.

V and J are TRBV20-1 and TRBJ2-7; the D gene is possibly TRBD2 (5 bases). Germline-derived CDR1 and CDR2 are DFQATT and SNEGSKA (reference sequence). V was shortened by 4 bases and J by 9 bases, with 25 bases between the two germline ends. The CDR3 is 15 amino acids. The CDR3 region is CSAIEPTTIPLRQYF. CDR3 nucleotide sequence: TGCAGTGCTATAGAGCCGACGACTATCCCTCTCAGGCAGTACTTC.

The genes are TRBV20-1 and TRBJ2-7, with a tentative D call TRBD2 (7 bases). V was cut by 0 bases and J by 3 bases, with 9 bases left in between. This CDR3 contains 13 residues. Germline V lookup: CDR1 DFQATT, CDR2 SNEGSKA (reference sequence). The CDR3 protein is CSAREGGHYEQYF. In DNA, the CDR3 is TGCAGTGCTAGAGAGGGGGGGCACTACGAGCAGTACTTC.